This entry is about one T cell receptor (beta chain). What it binds is not known. The sample comes from a study of identical twins. Study-level points and caveats: Reduced insertions were recorded for abundant cord blood beta clonotypes, with no such pattern in memory repertoires. Modelling approaches yielded underestimates of out-of-frame TCR alpha sharing between monozygotic twins.

A universal primer site was incorporated via template switching, and the cDNA contained unique molecular identifiers. TCRdb fed the 5' RACE reads into MiXCR, producing one record per CDR3 protein. In the table there are just under 650,000 distinct CDR3 sequences, just over 7% of which are singletons. Healthy Caucasians alone served as donors. V lost 5 bases, J lost 5 bases, and 10 bases lay in between. The CDR3 has 13 residues. These records were also assigned to another study, of yellow fever vaccine responses in identical twins.

The chain uses TRBV12-3 or TRBV12-4 and TRBJ2-4; D not certain. Sequencing was done on a sample of PBMCs. The source of this sequence is a woman under 30 in good health. The CDR3 DNA reads TGTGCCAGCAGTACCTATGGGCAAAACATTCAGTACTTC. This codes for CASSTYGQNIQYF.